This record looks at one T cell receptor (beta chain) sequence and its context. This clonotype was seen repeatedly, ten times or more. Which antigen it targets is not known. Base qualities were left out, and no much larger clone turns up one base away. This entry comes from a study of T-cell reconstitution after alpha-beta-depleted transplantation in children (dated by TCRdb to the mid-2010s). Background on the whole study: Using TCR repertoire profiling, the study followed T-cell immune reconstitution in a quantitative way in children after TCRalphabeta/CD19-depleted allogeneic hematopoietic cell transplantation.

On the study overall, not on this receptor specifically: The apparently early alphabetaT-cell count recovery about two months after transplant was reportedly dependent on only several hundred rapidly expanded clones derived from non-depleted graft cells. Over subsequent months, a decline in hyperexpanded clone frequencies was noted, and after one year, T-cell counts and TCRbeta diversity were mostly ascribed to newly produced T cells. In some patients, the high TCRbeta diversity seen at day 60 was put down to recipient T cells and intrathymic progenitors that had survived conditioning.

The method behind the library was PCR. The data were produced on an Illumina HiSeq 2500. TCR libraries were prepared with molecular barcoding, using unique molecular identifiers to normalize TCRbeta repertoire quantification. TCRdb reworked the public reads: Q25 trimming with fastp, MiXCR clone assembly, productive beta chains retained. Identical CDR3 proteins give one entry, which carries the most common genes and DNA. In this sample the table shows hundreds of thousands of distinct CDR3 sequences, under 8.5% of which occur a single time. The ten largest account for approximately 40% of the sample. Via the germline V gene (reference sequence), CDR1 is DFQATT and CDR2 SNEGSKA. There are 15 amino acids in the CDR3, from cysteine to phenylalanine inclusive. Only the CDR3 DNA stays, 45 bases, in frame from base 1. V is cut back by 5 bases and J by 6 bases, with 9 bases in the junction unmatched. The treatment or condition label here, explained by the study, means: allogeneic hematopoietic cell transplantation with graft depleted of TCRalphabeta T cells and CD19 B cells. The transplant recipients were children given TCRalphabeta/CD19-depleted allogeneic hematopoietic cell grafts.

The receptor chain draws on TRBV20-1 and TRBJ2-3; TRBD2 matches 12 bases in the middle. This clonotype originated in a male patient aged 2 to 9 who had a stem cell transplant for acute myeloid leukemia, so the T cells may come from the graft donor. This material consisted of PBMCs, mostly from graft donor cells, taken 360 days after TCRalphabeta/CD19-depleted stem cell transplant. The DNA sequence follows: TGCAGTGCTGTTTCTAGCGGGAGGGCCACGGATACGCAGTATTTT. Its protein product is CSAVSSGRATDTQYF.